This TCR beta chain is from a study of T cell responses to AZD1222 COVID-19 vaccine. Study outcomes and limitations: Following two doses of AZD1222, Spike-specific TCR breadth and depth rose. Donors in the cohort were predominantly white British and more often female, and clonal diversity was possibly underestimated.

Note on this clone: What it binds is not known.

Looked up from germline, CDR1 is SGDLS and CDR2 is YYNGEE. V lost 4 bases and J lost 2, with 22 bases in between. The CDR3 sequence is 18 residues long. The method was immunoSEQ multiplex PCR; TCRdb's version includes in-frame clones alone and lacks a portion of them. The sample has roughly 200,000 clones, roughly 92% seen once; the top ten hold roughly 3.5%. The study pooled second doses at about 4 or about 12 weeks. The chain carries TRBV9 and TRBJ2-1, with D maybe TRBD2 (6 bases). The source is an adult who received the AZD1222 COVID-19 vaccine. The material was peripheral blood, obtained 28 days after the second AZD1222 dose. Here the CDR3 DNA reads TGTGCCAGCAGCCCCACCGGTTTTGCCGGGAGCACCTACAATGAGCAGTTCTTC. Translated, it gives CASSPTGFAGSTYNEQFF.